Below, one T cell receptor beta chain is given with its context. No antigen is known for it. This record belongs to a study of Graves' ophthalmopathy and Graves' hyperthyroidism. From RNA, the CDR3 regions of TCR beta chains were amplified and sequenced. The first round was an RT-PCR with HTBI primers, and the second round was a multiplex PCR. From the multiplex PCR reads, TCRdb called clonotypes with MiXCR, one entry per CDR3 protein. The table shows about 740,000 distinct CDR3 sequences, with approximately 40% occurring only once. Points from the study as a whole: The majority of expanded thyroid clonotypes above 0.001 frequency also occurred in blood.

V lost 5 bases and J lost 1, with 12 bases in between. Germline loops: CDR1 DFQATT, CDR2 SNEGSKA (reference sequence). The CDR3 spans 13 residues. Disease in donors with ophthalmopathy had moderate-to-severe activity, CAS ≥3, NOSPECS ≥4 and under 3 months' duration. This receptor was obtained from an adult man with Graves' ophthalmopathy. The sample taken for sequencing was peripheral blood. The genes are TRBV20-1 and TRBJ2-7, with D hard to call. CDR3 in amino acids: CSASRTLSYEQYF. The CDR3 nucleotides are TGCAGTGCTTCTAGGACCTTGTCCTACGAGCAGTACTTC.